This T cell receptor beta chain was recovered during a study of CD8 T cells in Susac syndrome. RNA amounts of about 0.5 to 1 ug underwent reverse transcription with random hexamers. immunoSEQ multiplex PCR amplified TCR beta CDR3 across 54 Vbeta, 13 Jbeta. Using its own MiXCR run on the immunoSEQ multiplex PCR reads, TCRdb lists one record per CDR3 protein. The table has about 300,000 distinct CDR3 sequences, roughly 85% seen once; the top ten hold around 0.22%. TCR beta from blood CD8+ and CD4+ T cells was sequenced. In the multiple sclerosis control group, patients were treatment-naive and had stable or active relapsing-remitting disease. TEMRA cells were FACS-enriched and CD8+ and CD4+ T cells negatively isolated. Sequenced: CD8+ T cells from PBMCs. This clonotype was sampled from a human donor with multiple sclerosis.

This chain's CDR3 is CASSLPPQRYSYNEQFF. DNA for the CDR3: TGCGCCAGCAGCCTACCACCCCAGCGGTATTCCTACAATGAGCAGTTCTTC. J is TRBJ2-1 and V is TRBV4-1; D perhaps matches TRBD2 (5 bases). This CDR3 is 17 amino acids long. The V gene lost 4 bases and the J gene lost 1 base, with 17 bases spanning the gap. Germline V gives CDR1 MGHRA, CDR2 YSYEKL.